This T cell receptor (beta chain) was captured by sequencing in a study of cytomegalovirus exposure and HLA in healthy donors. The wider study: The same platform was used for the 110 or so validation repertoires and the roughly 730 first-cohort repertoires, a later analysis reported.

Sequencing used immunoSEQ multiplex PCR; TCRdb keeps in-frame clones, though not all of them. The sample includes 250,000 to 350,000 clones, approximately 90% seen only once; the top ten take around 0.9%. This clone was detected a few times. The sequence was obtained from a woman aged 18-35 years in good health and CMV-seronegative. The sample taken for sequencing was PBMCs.

CDR3 DNA: TGTGCCAGCCCAGGACAGACCGGGGAGCTGTTTTTT. Protein: CASPGQTGELFF. The J gene is TRBJ2-2, the V gene TRBV28; D is perhaps TRBD1 (6 bases). CDR1 MDHEN and CDR2 SYDVKM come from the germline V gene. V was cut by 8 bases and J by 5 bases, with 9 bases left in between. CDR3 size: 12 residues.